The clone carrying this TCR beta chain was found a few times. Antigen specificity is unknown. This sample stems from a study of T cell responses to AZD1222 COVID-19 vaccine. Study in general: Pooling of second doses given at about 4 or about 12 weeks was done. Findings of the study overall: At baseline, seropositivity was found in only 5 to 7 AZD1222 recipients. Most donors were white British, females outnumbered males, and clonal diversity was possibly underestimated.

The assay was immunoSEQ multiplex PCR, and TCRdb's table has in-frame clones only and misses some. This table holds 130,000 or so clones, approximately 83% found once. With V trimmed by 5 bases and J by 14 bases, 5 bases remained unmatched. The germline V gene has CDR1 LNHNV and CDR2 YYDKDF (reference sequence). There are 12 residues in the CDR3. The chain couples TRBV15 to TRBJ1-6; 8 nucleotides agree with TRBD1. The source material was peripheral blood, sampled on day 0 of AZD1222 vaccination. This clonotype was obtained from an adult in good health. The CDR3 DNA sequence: TGTGCCACCAGCGGCCAGGGGGCCTCCCTCCACTTT. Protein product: CATSGQGASLHF.